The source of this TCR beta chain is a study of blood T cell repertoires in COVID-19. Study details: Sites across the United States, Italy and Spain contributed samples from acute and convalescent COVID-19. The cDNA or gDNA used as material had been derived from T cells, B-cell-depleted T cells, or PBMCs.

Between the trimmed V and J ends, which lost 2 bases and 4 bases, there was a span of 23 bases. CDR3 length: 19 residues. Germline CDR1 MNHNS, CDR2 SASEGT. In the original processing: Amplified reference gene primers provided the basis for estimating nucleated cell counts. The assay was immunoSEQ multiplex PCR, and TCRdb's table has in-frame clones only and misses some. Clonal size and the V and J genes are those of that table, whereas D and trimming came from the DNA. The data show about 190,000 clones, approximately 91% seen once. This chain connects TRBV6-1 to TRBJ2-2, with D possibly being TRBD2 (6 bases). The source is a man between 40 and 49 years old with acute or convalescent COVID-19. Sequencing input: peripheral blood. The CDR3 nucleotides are TGTGCCAGCAGTGAACGAATCCGGGACTGGAGGAAGGCCACCGGGGAGCTGTTTTTT. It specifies CASSERIRDWRKATGELFF.